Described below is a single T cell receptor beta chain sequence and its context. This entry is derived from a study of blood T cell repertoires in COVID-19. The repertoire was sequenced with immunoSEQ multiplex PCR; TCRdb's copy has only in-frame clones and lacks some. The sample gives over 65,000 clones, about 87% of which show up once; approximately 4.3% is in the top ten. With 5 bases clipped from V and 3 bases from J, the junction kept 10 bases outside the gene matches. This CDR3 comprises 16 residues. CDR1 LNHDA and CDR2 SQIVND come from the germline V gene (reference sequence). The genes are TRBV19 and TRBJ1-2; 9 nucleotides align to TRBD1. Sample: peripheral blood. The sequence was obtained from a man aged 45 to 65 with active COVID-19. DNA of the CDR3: TGTGCCAGTAGTGACCCTCGGGACAGGGCACACTATGGCTACACCTTC. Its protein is CASSDPRDRAHYGYTF.